Below are 14 T cell receptor beta chains sequenced from a single sample in a study of post-analysis software for immune sequencing data. General study results and limits: Roughly five TRBV segments appeared more often in patients than in controls, and TRBV5-6, TRBV5-1 and TRBV20-1 were among these.

These receptors' targets are unknown. Libraries were made from TCR beta cDNA, and they carried unique molecular identifiers. TCRdb called the PCR reads again in MiXCR, with one record for every CDR3 protein. Of hundreds of thousands of distinct CDR3 sequences in the sample, about 44% are singletons; the top ten hold about 1.5%. The sequenced material came from blood. These receptor sequences come from a girl aged 5-17 years with multiple sclerosis.

The V call is TRBV9, the J call TRBJ2-1, with D perhaps being TRBD1 or TRBD2 (5 bases each). The CDR3 length is 15 residues. Germline-derived CDR1 and CDR2 are SGDLS and YYNGEE. V lost 0 bases to trimming and J lost 4 bases, with 11 bases between them. CDR3: CASSVDGATYNEQFF. CDR3 DNA sequence: TGTGCCAGCAGCGTAGACGGGGCGACGTACAATGAGCAGTTCTTC.

The J gene is TRBJ2-3, the V gene TRBV7-9, with D perhaps being TRBD1 or TRBD2 (5 bases each). With 3 bases removed from V and 6 bases from J, the gap between germline ends came to 13 bases. Germline V gene lookup returns CDR1 SEHNR and CDR2 FQNEAQ (reference sequence). This CDR3 has 14 residues. The CDR3 DNA follows: TGTGCCAGCAGCTTTGAATACGGGGCTGATACGCAGTATTTT. This translates into CASSFEYGADTQYF.

This clonotype was recorded a few times. V and J are TRBV12-3 or TRBV12-4 and TRBJ2-7; D is unclear. This CDR3 spans 13 amino acids. The V gene lost 4 bases and the J gene lost 2 bases, with 9 bases spanning the gap. The CDR3 DNA sequence: TGTGCCAGCAGTTCGGGCTTTACCTACGAGCAGTACTTC. Translation gives CASSSGFTYEQYF.

The chain uses TRBV10-3 and TRBJ2-5; TRBD1 matches 10 bases. V shed 4 bases, J shed 5 bases, and the junction held 4 bases outside the gene matches. CDR1 is ENHRY, CDR2 SYGVKD, per germline. This CDR3 spans 14 amino acids. DNA of the CDR3: TGTGCCATCAGTGGACAGGGGGCATGGGAGACCCAGTACTTC. It codes for CAISGQGAWETQYF.

The table lists this clonotype with a count of one. J is TRBJ1-4 and V is TRBV2, with D possibly being TRBD1 (6 bases). V was trimmed by 7 bases and J by 7 bases, leaving 16 bases between them. The CDR3 loop spans 14 amino acids. In germline, CDR1 is SNHLY, CDR2 FYNNEI. CDR3 residues: CASTQGGDCEKLFF. As DNA, the CDR3 is TGTGCCAGCACCCAAGGGGGAGATTGTGAAAAACTGTTTTTT.

This chain uses TRBV5-1 with TRBJ2-3, with 7 bases that match TRBD1. CDR3 length equals 16 residues. Per the germline V gene, CDR1 is SGHRS and CDR2 is YFSETQ. Germline trimming cut 3 bases from V and 1 base from J; bases unmatched to any gene: 8. The DNA for the CDR3 is TGCGCCAGCAGCTGGGGAACCGGGACAGGCACAGATACGCAGTATTTT. Residues: CASSWGTGTGTDTQYF.

CDR3 sequence reads: CAISEVQSTEAFF. The CDR3 DNA follows: TGTGCCATCAGTGAAGTCCAGTCGACTGAAGCTTTCTTT. The rearrangement joins TRBV10-3 to TRBJ1-1; D ambiguous. Germline CDR1 reads ENHRY; CDR2 reads SYGVKD. The V and J ends lost 3 bases and 5 bases respectively, with 10 bases between them. This CDR3 spans 13 amino acids.

This sequence joins TRBV6-5 and TRBJ1-5, with D maybe TRBD1 (6 bases). This CDR3 is built from 15 residues. From germline, CDR1 is MNHEY and CDR2 SVGAGI. Between the trimmed V and J ends, which lost 6 bases and 2 bases, there was a span of 14 bases. The CDR3 nucleotides are TGTGCCAGCAGAGATACAGGGACGGGCAATCAGCCCCAGCATTTT. The encoded protein is CASRDTGTGNQPQHF.

The chain is built from TRBV12-3 or TRBV12-4 and TRBJ1-2, with a tentative D call TRBD1 (5 bases). CDR3 size: 14 residues. V lost 6 bases and J lost 8, with 19 bases in between. CDR3 nucleotide sequence: TGTGCCAGCAGCCGATCCCAGGGCCCCCTAGGCTACACCTTC. This translates into CASSRSQGPLGYTF.

The chain employs TRBV4-1 and TRBJ2-1; 8 positions match TRBD2. This CDR3 contains 17 residues. Germline CDR1 is MGHRA and CDR2 is YSYEKL. V dropped 2 bases and J dropped 7; count of bases not matched to a gene: 13. The CDR3 coding sequence is TGCGCCAGCAGCCAACCGACCAGCGGGAGAGGGAAGAATGAGCAGTTCTTC. This codes for CASSQPTSGRGKNEQFF.

This clonotype was seen just once. This chain uses TRBV12-3 or TRBV12-4 with TRBJ2-3; 15 bases are shared with TRBD2. The CDR3 is 17 amino acids. The V segment lost 7 bases and the J segment 0 bases; nucleotides outside the gene matches: 5. The CDR3: CASTGLAGGLSTDTQYF. The CDR3 nucleotides read TGTGCCAGCACTGGACTAGCGGGGGGGTTGAGCACAGATACGCAGTATTTT.

This clonotype has only a few counts. The rearrangement links TRBV24-1 to TRBJ2-5; no firm D call. The V and J ends lost 1 base and 2 bases respectively, with 13 bases between them. Germline loops: CDR1 KGHDR, CDR2 SFDVKD. The CDR3 contains 16 residues. This CDR3 is CATSDFSTGRQETQYF. The CDR3 nucleotides are TGTGCCACCAGTGATTTTTCTACGGGTAGGCAAGAGACCCAGTACTTC.

V usage is TRBV5-1 and J usage is TRBJ2-3; TRBD2 aligns across 7 bases. V gave up 3 bases and J gave up 2 bases; unmatched junction bases: 6. The CDR3 totals 15 residues. CDR1 SGHRS and CDR2 YFSETQ come from the germline V gene. CDR3 coding DNA: TGCGCCAGCAGCTCCCTAGCGGAAGCCACAGATACGCAGTATTTT. This translates into CASSSLAEATDTQYF. Based on the CDR3 plus reference TRBV5-1 and TRBJ2-3, the full variable domain is KAGVTQTPRYLIKTRGQQVTLSCSPISGHRSVSWYQQTPGQGLQFLFEYFSETQRNKGNFPGRFSGRQFSNSRSEMNVSTLELGDSALYLCASSSLAEATDTQYFGPGTRLTVL.

This clonotype has at least ten counts. The CDR3 protein is CASSPEGNEQFF. The CDR3 bases are TGTGCCAGCAGCCCGGAGGGCAATGAGCAGTTCTTC. The rearrangement uses TRBV4-2 and TRBJ2-1; weak D call: TRBD2 (6 bases). CDR3 length: 12 residues. The V and J ends lost 4 bases and 6 bases respectively, with 7 bases between them. Germline V gene lookup returns CDR1 LGHNA and CDR2 YNFKEQ.